This T cell receptor (beta chain) was retrieved from a study of CD8+ T cells in alopecia areata. Study conclusions and caveats: Especially in alopecia totalis/universalis, lesional scalp showed greater clonality than normal scalp did.

Sorted out of PBMCs were CD4+ T cells and CD8+ T cells. As concerns this clone: The antigen remains undetermined.

The CDR3 contains 13 residues. Germline-derived CDR1 and CDR2 are GTSNPN and SVGIG (reference sequence). RNA, once extracted, was reverse transcribed into cDNA for use as the sequencing template. TCRdb's table, derived via immunoSEQ multiplex PCR, lists solely in-frame clones and lacks some. The profile shows about 140,000 clones, roughly 60% of them singletons. The source is a human donor in good health. The chain carries TRBV30 and TRBJ2-5; 9 nucleotides agree with TRBD2. The J call is in doubt because the DNA end fits TRBJ2-7 better. The specimen sequenced was CD8+ T cells sorted from blood. The CDR3 loop reads CAWSETSGYEQYF. The CDR3, as DNA: TGTGCCTGGAGTGAGACTAGCGGTTACGAGCAGTACTTC.